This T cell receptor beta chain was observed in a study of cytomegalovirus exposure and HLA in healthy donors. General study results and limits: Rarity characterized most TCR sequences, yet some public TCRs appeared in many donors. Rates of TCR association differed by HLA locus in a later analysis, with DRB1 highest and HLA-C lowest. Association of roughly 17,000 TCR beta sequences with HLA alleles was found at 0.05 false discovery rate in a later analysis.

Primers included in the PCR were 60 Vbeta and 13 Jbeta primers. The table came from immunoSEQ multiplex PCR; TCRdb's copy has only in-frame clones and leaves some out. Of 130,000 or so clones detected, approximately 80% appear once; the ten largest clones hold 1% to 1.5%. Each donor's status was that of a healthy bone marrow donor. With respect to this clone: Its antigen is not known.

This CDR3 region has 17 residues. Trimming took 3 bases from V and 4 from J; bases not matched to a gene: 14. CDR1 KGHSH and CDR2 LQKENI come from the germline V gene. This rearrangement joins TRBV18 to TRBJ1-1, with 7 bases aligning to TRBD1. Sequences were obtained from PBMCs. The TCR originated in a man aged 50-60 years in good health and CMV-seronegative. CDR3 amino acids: CASSPNNPGTAGTEAFF. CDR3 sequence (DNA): TGTGCCAGCTCACCTAATAACCCCGGGACAGCAGGCACTGAAGCTTTCTTT.